The 25 T cell receptor beta chains reported below all come from one sample, sequenced in a study of blood T cell repertoires in COVID-19. Measured with immunoSEQ multiplex PCR; TCRdb has only the in-frame clones, and not every one. The data show 150,000 or so clones, with approximately 83% seen just once and 10% to 15% held by the top ten. Sequences were obtained from peripheral blood. Receptor source: a man between 65 and 85 years old who had recovered from COVID-19.

The table lists this clone with a count of one. In nucleotides, the CDR3 is TGCGCCAGCAGCTTTGATCCGAGGCGGGAGAATGAAAAACTGTTTTTT. Protein: CASSFDPRRENEKLFF. The rearrangement uses TRBV5-1 and TRBJ1-4; D call uncertain. Trimming took off 2 bases at V and 5 bases at J, with 16 bases between the two ends. CDR1 is SGHRS, CDR2 YFSETQ, per germline. CDR3 length equals 16 residues.

The rearrangement joins TRBV6-5 to TRBJ2-1, with D possibly being TRBD2 (6 bases). Between the trimmed V and J ends, which lost 2 bases and 15 bases, there was a span of 11 bases. Germline V gene sequence: CDR1 MNHEY, CDR2 SVGAGI. The CDR3 contains 11 residues. Written as DNA, the CDR3 is TGTGCCAGCAGTTACGGCGGGGTTGCGTTCTTC. Translation: CASSYGGVAFF.

The V call is TRBV9, the J call TRBJ2-7, with 7 bases identical to TRBD1. V dropped 4 bases and J dropped 6; count of bases not matched to a gene: 1. This CDR3 contains 11 residues. Germline V gene data show CDR1 as SGDLS and CDR2 as YYNGEE. The CDR3, as DNA: TGTGCCAGCAGCCCAGGGGGCGAGCAGTACTTC. Translating gives CASSPGGEQYF.

The chain carries TRBV3-1 (or the pseudogene TRBV3-2) and TRBJ2-3; D possibly corresponds to TRBD1 (6 bases). The V gene's germline CDR1 is LGHDT and CDR2 YNNKEL (reference sequence). The V and J ends lost 4 bases and 2 bases respectively, with 10 bases between them. The CDR3 is 14 residues long. The CDR3 is CASSPGQPTDTQYF. CDR3 nucleotide sequence: TGTGCCAGCAGCCCCGGACAGCCCACAGATACGCAGTATTTT.

The chain joins TRBV6-5 to TRBJ2-5, with 9 bases identical to TRBD1. J lost 5 bases, V lost 5 bases, and 9 bases had no gene match. This CDR3 comprises 15 residues. CDR1 and CDR2 (germline): MNHEY, SVGAGI. In nucleotides, the CDR3 is TGTGCCAGCAGTCCACGAATGACAGGGGGGGAGACCCAGTACTTC. This codes for CASSPRMTGGETQYF.

This clone has just a few counts. This chain uses TRBV5-1 with TRBJ2-3; 8 nucleotides line up with TRBD1. In germline, CDR1 is SGHRS, CDR2 YFSETQ. V was clipped by 4 bases and J by 0 bases; unmatched bases: 16. The CDR3 has 19 amino acids. CDR3 in amino acids: CASSKASWTGRSSTDTQYF. The CDR3 region has the DNA TGCGCCAGCAGCAAAGCCTCCTGGACAGGGAGATCTAGCACAGATACGCAGTATTTT.

The chain has TRBV5-1 and TRBJ2-7, with D possibly TRBD1 on 5 matching bases. The CDR3 is 17 residues long. Germline V lookup: CDR1 SGHRS, CDR2 YFSETQ. The V gene lost 4 bases and the J gene lost 3 bases, with 23 bases spanning the gap. CDR3 loop: CASSLSQDAGFSYEQYF. CDR3 DNA sequence: TGCGCCAGCAGCCTAAGTCAGGATGCAGGGTTTAGCTACGAGCAGTACTTC.

In nucleotides, the CDR3 is TGTGCCAGCAGCTTTGTTACACAGGGGACGGGAAACACCATATATTTT. This translates into CASSFVTQGTGNTIYF. V gene TRBV11-2 combines with J gene TRBJ1-3; 7 bases match TRBD1. After removal of 3 bases from V and 4 bases from J, the junction contained 9 bases not matched to a gene. The CDR3 is 16 residues long. Germline CDR1 SGHAT, CDR2 FQNNGV.

The rearrangement joins TRBV5-1 to TRBJ2-2; 10 bases map to TRBD2. CDR3 length equals 20 residues. The V segment lost 0 bases and the J segment 1 base; nucleotides outside the gene matches: 12. The germline V gene encodes CDR1 SGHRS and CDR2 YFSETQ. The CDR3 loop reads CASSLAPSGSIQVNTGELFF. The CDR3 region has the DNA TGCGCCAGCAGCTTGGCCCCTAGCGGGAGCATCCAGGTGAACACCGGGGAGCTGTTTTTT. Full variable domain (outside the CDR3, taken from reference TRBV5-1 and TRBJ2-2): KAGVTQTPRYLIKTRGQQVTLSCSPISGHRSVSWYQQTPGQGLQFLFEYFSETQRNKGNFPGRFSGRQFSNSRSEMNVSTLELGDSALYLCASSLAPSGSIQVNTGELFFGEGSRLTVL.

The rearrangement joins TRBV7-2 to TRBJ2-1; D unresolved. The CDR3 extends over 15 amino acids. The germline CDR1 and CDR2 sequences are SGHTA and FQGNSA. The germline V and J ends were trimmed by 3 bases and 0 bases, with 9 bases remaining between them. CDR3 coding DNA: TGTGCCAGCAGCTTCAGGATGAGCTCCTACAATGAGCAGTTCTTC. It codes for CASSFRMSSYNEQFF.

The chain carries TRBV6-1 and TRBJ2-7; maybe TRBD2 (7 bases). The V gene lost 1 base and the J gene lost 6 bases, with 16 bases spanning the gap. CDR3 size: 15 residues. CDR1 is MNHNS, CDR2 SASEGT, per germline. CDR3 nucleotide sequence: TGTGCCAGCAGTGAAGTTAGGGGGGAGGGCCGCGAGCAGTACTTC. As protein: CASSEVRGEGREQYF.

The J gene is TRBJ1-1, the V gene TRBV4-1; D is perhaps TRBD1 (5 bases). Trimming stripped 0 bases from V and 5 bases from J, with 13 bases between. This CDR3 is 15 amino acids long. CDR1 MGHRA and CDR2 YSYEKL come from the germline V gene. CDR3 nucleotides: TGCGCCAGCAGCCAAGACCTGATAAGGGGAACTGAAGCTTTCTTT. This gives the protein CASSQDLIRGTEAFF.

The gene calls are TRBV30 and TRBJ1-1; D is unclear. The CDR3 totals 12 residues. The V end lost 0 bases, the J end lost 11 bases, and 13 bases lay between the germline ends. Germline assignment: CDR1 GTSNPN and CDR2 SVGIG (reference sequence). CDR3 region: CAWSVPSLVAFF. The CDR3, as DNA: TGTGCCTGGAGTGTACCCTCCCTAGTGGCTTTCTTT.

This chain links TRBV7-6 with TRBJ2-5; D ambiguous. V was shortened by 4 bases and J by 2 bases, with 2 bases between the two germline ends. CDR3 size: 11 residues. The V gene's germline CDR1 is SGHVS and CDR2 FNYEAQ. The CDR3 is CASSSQETQYF. In nucleotides, the CDR3 is TGTGCCAGCAGCTCTCAAGAGACCCAGTACTTC.

CDR3 amino acids: CASSPGLAKNIQYF. The CDR3 nucleotides are TGTGCCAGCAGTCCTGGCCTAGCCAAAAACATTCAGTACTTC. The chain combines TRBV2 with TRBJ2-4; D is unresolved. Deletions cut 5 bases from V and 0 bases from J, with 8 bases between. The CDR3 consists of 14 residues. CDR1 is SNHLY, CDR2 FYNNEI, per germline.

V gene TRBV6-5 combines with J gene TRBJ2-7; 12 bases are shared with TRBD1. This CDR3 spans 16 amino acids. V lost 2 bases, J lost 2 bases, and 4 bases stayed unmatched. Germline CDR1 MNHEY, CDR2 SVGAGI. The CDR3 loop is CASSYEGQGATYEQYF. CDR3 sequence (DNA): TGTGCCAGCAGTTACGAGGGACAGGGGGCAACCTACGAGCAGTACTTC.

The rearrangement joins TRBV12-5 to TRBJ2-7; D might be TRBD2 (5 bases). CDR3 size: 14 residues. Per the germline V gene, CDR1 is LGHNT and CDR2 is FRNRAP. The CDR3, as DNA: TGTGCCTCATGGAGCGGTTGCCCCTCCTACGAGCAGTACTTC. This encodes CASWSGCPSYEQYF.

V and J are TRBV6-2 or TRBV6-3 and TRBJ2-3; TRBD2 matches at 7 bases. The germline CDR1 and CDR2 sequences are MNHEY and SVGEGT. The trim removed 6 bases at V and 4 bases at J, leaving 16 bases unmatched. This CDR3 contains 17 residues. This chain's CDR3 is CASSPGPGREMSDTQYF. The CDR3 DNA reads TGTGCCAGCAGCCCCGGCCCGGGGCGGGAGATGTCAGATACGCAGTATTTT.

In its sample, this clone was seen once. The V gene is TRBV9, the J gene TRBJ2-7; TRBD2 is a possible D gene (7 bases). Trimming removed 4 bases from V and 4 bases from J, with 18 bases in between. Germline-derived CDR1 and CDR2 are SGDLS and YYNGEE. This CDR3 region has 15 residues. The CDR3 region is CASSPSGGRFYEQYF. CDR3 DNA: TGTGCCAGCAGCCCTTCCGGGGGGCGATTTTACGAGCAGTACTTC.

This chain links TRBV11-2 with TRBJ2-1; no clear D gene. This CDR3 contains 12 residues. Looked up from germline, CDR1 is SGHAT and CDR2 is FQNNGV. V was cut by 5 bases and J by 4 bases, with 6 bases left in between. In DNA, the CDR3 is TGTGCCAGCAGCAAGGAGTACAATGAGCAGTTCTTC. Its translation: CASSKEYNEQFF.

The chain combines TRBV6-2 or TRBV6-3 with TRBJ2-3; weak D call: TRBD2 (5 bases). There are 17 residues in the CDR3. Trimming took 0 bases from V and 3 from J, leaving 16 bases between them. Looked up from germline, CDR1 is MNHEY and CDR2 is SVGEGT. This chain's CDR3 is CASSYSVGEDVTDTQYF. The CDR3 nucleotides are TGTGCCAGCAGTTACTCCGTGGGAGAAGACGTAACAGATACGCAGTATTTT.

This clone showed up just once. The rearrangement uses TRBV5-4 and TRBJ2-1; tentatively, D is TRBD2 (5 bases). The germline gives CDR1 SGHNT, CDR2 YYREEE (reference sequence). With 4 bases removed from V and 1 base from J, the gap between germline ends came to 12 bases. CDR3 size: 15 residues. This CDR3 is CASSAVAGSYNEQFF. The CDR3 nucleotides read TGTGCCAGCAGCGCGGTGGCGGGTTCCTACAATGAGCAGTTCTTC.

This chain joins TRBV7-9 and TRBJ2-5, with D maybe TRBD2 (6 bases). This CDR3 region has 13 residues. Trimming stripped 7 bases from V and 5 bases from J, with 14 bases between. Germline values: CDR1 SEHNR, CDR2 FQNEAQ (reference sequence). The CDR3, as DNA: TGTGCCAGCACCCCCGGGAGTGGGGAGACCCAGTACTTC. Translating gives CASTPGSGETQYF.

The V call is TRBV5-1, the J call TRBJ2-3; TRBD2 aligns across 13 bases. The V gene end was trimmed by 3 bases and the J gene end by 7 bases; junction bases not matched to a gene: 11. The CDR3 runs 17 residues. Germline values: CDR1 SGHRS, CDR2 YFSETQ. CDR3 amino acids: CASSSRLAGGGGHTQYF. The DNA of the CDR3 is TGCGCCAGCAGCTCACGACTAGCGGGAGGTGGTGGCCATACGCAGTATTTT.

This rearrangement joins TRBV29-1 to TRBJ2-1, with D perhaps TRBD2 (5 bases). The ends were cut back, 0 bases at V and 5 bases at J, with 11 bases in the middle. This CDR3 contains 14 residues. Germline loops: CDR1 SQVTM, CDR2 ANQGSEA. The CDR3 is CSVEDRSGDNEQFF. The CDR3, as DNA: TGCAGCGTTGAAGATCGGTCCGGGGACAATGAGCAGTTCTTC.